This TCR beta chain was sequenced in a study of shared T cell receptors in the human thymus (dated by TCRdb to the early 2020s). General notes on the study: The study examined how self-reactive, shared T-cell receptor alpha chains are generated in the human thymus.

Turning to this clone: Its antigen is unknown. No per-base quality is available; no much larger clone lies one base away.

The germline V gene provides CDR1 SGHDT and CDR2 YYEEEE. The CDR3 numbers 14 residues from cysteine through phenylalanine. Just CDR3 DNA is preserved here, 42 bases in frame from base 1. The germline ends are 17 bases apart after V is trimmed by 5 bases and J by 6 bases. The method was the immunoSEQ multiplex PCR assay. Imported from immuneACCESS, the table was reduced by TCRdb to in-frame sequences with V and J called. These copies leave out some clones; in studies compared against another copy, an unresolved V gene accounts for under half, and the cause of the remainder is not known. The table for this sample lists 600,000 to 900,000 clones; approximately 85% of them were counted only once. Roughly 0.01% of the sample rests with the top ten. These data were likewise used in another study, on human thymus T cells. The other study reports the following: The donors were immunologically healthy infants in Finland who had open corrective cardiac surgery for congenital heart defects. Thymus tissue was obtained as surgical resects removed during corrective cardiac surgery. Usage of V and J gene segments appeared to be biased in both the thymic and the peripheral blood repertoires. Highly overlapping thymic TCR repertoires among unrelated individuals were reported in the related research. The study described the TCR alpha and beta repertoires in eight or nine infant thymus samples and four matching peripheral blood samples. The infant donors were roughly 7 to 250 days old, and the cohort included about 6 males and a couple of females. Thymocytes were mechanically released from the tissue and were stored as pellets of roughly 9.5-34 million cells at -70 degrees C. A QIAsymphony instrument was used to extract genomic DNA from frozen cell pellets. TCRB and TCRAD loci were amplified from a standardized quantity of quality-controlled genomic DNA using the immunoSEQ multiplex PCR assay. Amplicons spanned the V(D)J region at a length sufficient to cover the CDR3 and identify V and J genes. Through the commercial immunoSEQ service, the amplicons were sequenced on an Illumina platform. Primer bias and sequencing errors were corrected using previously described methods, and TCRAD and TCRB definitions followed the IMGT database. Analysis of the repertoires was done with immunoSEQ Analyzer 3.0 and VDJTools and included basic statistics, V/J segment usage, diversity estimates, rarefaction and pairwise overlap. Diversity was estimated using the Chao1, ChaoE, Efron-Thisted, Shannon and inverse Simpson indices, and was also estimated on datasets down-sampled to the size of the smallest sample. For repertoire overlap, CDR3 nucleotide sequence, V gene and J gene had to match strictly, and clustering was done by Jaccard-based multidimensional scaling. On average, approximately 860,000 unique TCRB clonotypes were obtained from thymus samples, compared with approximately 84,000 from blood samples.

The V and J genes are TRBV5-6 and TRBJ1-1; TRBD1 could be the D gene, as 6 bases match. The sequenced sample consisted of thymocytes. The clonotype originates from a girl under three years old with a congenital heart defect. Donor details come from another sample of the same person, matched by shared clones. The CDR3 loop reads CASRPKYRVAEAFF. The bases are TGTGCCAGCAGACCGAAATACAGGGTCGCTGAAGCTTTCTTT.